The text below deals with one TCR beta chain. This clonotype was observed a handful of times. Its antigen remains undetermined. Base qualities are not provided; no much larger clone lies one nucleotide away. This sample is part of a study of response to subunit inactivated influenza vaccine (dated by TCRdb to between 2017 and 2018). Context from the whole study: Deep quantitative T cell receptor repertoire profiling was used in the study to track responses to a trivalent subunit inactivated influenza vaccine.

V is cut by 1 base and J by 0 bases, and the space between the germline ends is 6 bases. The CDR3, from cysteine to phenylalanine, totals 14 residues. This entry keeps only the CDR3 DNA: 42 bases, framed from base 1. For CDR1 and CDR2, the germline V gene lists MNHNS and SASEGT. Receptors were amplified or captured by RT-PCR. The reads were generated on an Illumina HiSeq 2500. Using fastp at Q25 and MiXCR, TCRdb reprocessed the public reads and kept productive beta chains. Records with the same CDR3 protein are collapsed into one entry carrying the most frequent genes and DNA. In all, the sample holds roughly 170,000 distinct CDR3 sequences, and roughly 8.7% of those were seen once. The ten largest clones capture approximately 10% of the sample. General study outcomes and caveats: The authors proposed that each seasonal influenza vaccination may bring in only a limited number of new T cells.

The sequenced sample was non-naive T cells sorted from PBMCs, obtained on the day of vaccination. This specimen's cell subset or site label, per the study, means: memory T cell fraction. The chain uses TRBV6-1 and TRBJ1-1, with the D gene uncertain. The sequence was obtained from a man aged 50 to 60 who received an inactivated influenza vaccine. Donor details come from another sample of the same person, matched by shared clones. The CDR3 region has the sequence CASSEGSLNTEAFF. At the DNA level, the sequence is TGTGCCAGCAGTGAAGGAAGCTTGAACACTGAAGCTTTCTTT.